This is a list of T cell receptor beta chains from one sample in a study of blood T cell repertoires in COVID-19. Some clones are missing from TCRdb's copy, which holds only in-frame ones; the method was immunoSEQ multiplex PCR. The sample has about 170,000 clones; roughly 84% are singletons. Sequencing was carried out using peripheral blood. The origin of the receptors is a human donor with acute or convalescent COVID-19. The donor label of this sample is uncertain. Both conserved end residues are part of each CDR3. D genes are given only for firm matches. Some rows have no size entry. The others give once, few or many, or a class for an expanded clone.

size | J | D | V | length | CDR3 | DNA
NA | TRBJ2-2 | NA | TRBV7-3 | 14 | CASSLGLDTGELFF | TGTGCCAGCAGCTTAGGACTGGACACCGGGGAGCTGTTTTTT
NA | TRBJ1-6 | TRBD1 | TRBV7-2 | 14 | CASSRPGQNYPLHF | TGTGCCAGCAGCAGGCCGGGACAGAACTATCCCCTCCACTTT
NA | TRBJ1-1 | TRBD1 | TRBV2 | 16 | CASRMPRDSLNTEAFF | TGTGCCAGCAGGATGCCCCGGGACAGCCTGAACACTGAAGCTTTCTTT
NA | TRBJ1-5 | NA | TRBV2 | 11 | CASSVRSYKHF | TGTGCCAGCAGTGTAAGGAGCTATAAGCATTTT
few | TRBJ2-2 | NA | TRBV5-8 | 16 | CASSRGQGGGTGELFF | TGTGCCAGCAGCCGCGGACAGGGCGGGGGCACCGGGGAGCTGTTTTTT
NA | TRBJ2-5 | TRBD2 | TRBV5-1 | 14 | CASSGRTSTETQYF | TGCGCCAGCAGCGGGAGGACTAGCACGGAGACCCAGTACTTC
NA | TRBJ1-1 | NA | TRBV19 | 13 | CASSMNRNTEAFF | TGTGCCAGTAGTATGAACAGGAACACTGAAGCTTTCTTT
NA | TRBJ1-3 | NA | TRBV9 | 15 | CASSVERVSGNTIYF | TGTGCCAGCAGCGTAGAGAGGGTTTCTGGAAACACCATATATTTT
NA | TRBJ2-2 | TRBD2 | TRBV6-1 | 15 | CASSEGAGVAGELFF | TGTGCCAGCAGTGAAGGTGCGGGGGTGGCCGGGGAGCTGTTTTTT
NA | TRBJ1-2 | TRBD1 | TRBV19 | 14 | CASSHEARQGGYTF | TGTGCCAGTAGCCACGAGGCGCGACAGGGTGGCTACACCTTC
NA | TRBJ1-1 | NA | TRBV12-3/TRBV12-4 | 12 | CASSPRDTEAFF | TGTGCCAGCAGTCCCAGGGACACTGAAGCTTTCTTT
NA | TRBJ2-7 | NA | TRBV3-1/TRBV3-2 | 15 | CASSQWDQRPYEQYF | TGTGCCAGCAGCCAATGGGATCAGCGGCCCTACGAGCAGTACTTC
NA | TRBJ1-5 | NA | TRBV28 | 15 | CASSPIRGGGGPQHF | TGTGCCAGCAGTCCAATAAGAGGGGGAGGGGGACCCCAGCATTTT
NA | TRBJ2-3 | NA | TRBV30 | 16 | CAWSVSKAGGSGAQYF | TGTGCCTGGAGTGTATCCAAGGCAGGTGGGTCAGGGGCGCAGTATTTT
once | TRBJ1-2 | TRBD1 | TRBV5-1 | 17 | CASSLALNLQGAYGYTF | TGCGCCAGCAGCTTGGCACTCAATTTACAGGGGGCCTATGGCTACACCTTC
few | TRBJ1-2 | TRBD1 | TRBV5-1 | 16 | CASSLEPGQKTYGYTF | TGCGCCAGCAGCCTGGAACCGGGACAGAAAACCTATGGCTACACCTTC
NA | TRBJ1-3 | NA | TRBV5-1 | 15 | CASSLEGNSGNTIYF | TGCGCCAGCAGCTTGGAGGGGAACTCTGGAAACACCATATATTTT
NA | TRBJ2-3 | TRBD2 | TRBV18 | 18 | CASSRLPGLAASTDTQYF | TGTGCCAGCTCGCGACTGCCGGGACTAGCGGCGAGCACAGATACGCAGTATTTT
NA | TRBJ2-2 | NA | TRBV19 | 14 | CASSILGGTGELFF | TGTGCCAGTAGTATTTTGGGCGGGACCGGGGAGCTGTTTTTT
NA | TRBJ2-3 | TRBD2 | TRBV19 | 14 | CASSPGRGADTQYF | TGTGCCAGTAGCCCCGGGAGGGGGGCAGATACGCAGTATTTT
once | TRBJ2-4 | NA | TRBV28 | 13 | CASSRPDRNIQYF | TGTGCCAGCAGTCGCCCGGACAGAAACATTCAGTACTTC
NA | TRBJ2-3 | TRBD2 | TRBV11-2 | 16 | CASSLGGGRGTDTQYF | TGTGCCAGCAGCTTAGGGGGCGGGAGGGGCACAGATACGCAGTATTTT
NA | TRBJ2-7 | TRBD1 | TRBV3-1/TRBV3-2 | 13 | CASSYRGSYEQYF | TGTGCCAGCAGCTACAGGGGATCCTACGAGCAGTACTTC
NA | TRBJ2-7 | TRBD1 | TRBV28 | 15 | CASSFGTGLSYEQYF | TGTGCCAGCAGTTTCGGGACAGGGCTATCCTACGAGCAGTACTTC
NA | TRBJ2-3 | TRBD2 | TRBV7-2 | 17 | CASSDDLAAGVGDTQYF | TGTGCCAGCAGCGACGACTTGGCAGCGGGAGTGGGAGATACGCAGTATTTT
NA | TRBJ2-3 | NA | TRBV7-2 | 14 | CASSFQRAQDTQYF | TGTGCCAGCAGTTTTCAGAGGGCCCAGGATACGCAGTATTTT
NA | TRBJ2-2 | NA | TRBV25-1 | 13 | CASSDPFTGELFF | TGTGCCAGCAGTGACCCCTTCACCGGGGAGCTGTTTTTT
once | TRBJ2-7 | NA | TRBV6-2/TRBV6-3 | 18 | CASSYHRINRERSYEQYF | TGTGCCAGCAGTTACCACAGAATTAACAGGGAAAGGAGCTACGAGCAGTACTTC
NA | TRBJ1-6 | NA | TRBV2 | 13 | CASIGQGDSPLHF | TGTGCCAGCATTGGGCAGGGCGATTCACCCCTCCACTTT
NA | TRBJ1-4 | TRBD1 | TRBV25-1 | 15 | CASSESGTGNEKLFF | TGTGCCAGCAGTGAATCCGGGACAGGGAATGAAAAACTGTTTTTT
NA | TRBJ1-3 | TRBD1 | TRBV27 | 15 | CASSPGQNSGNTIYF | TGTGCCAGCAGTCCGGGACAGAACTCTGGAAACACCATATATTTT
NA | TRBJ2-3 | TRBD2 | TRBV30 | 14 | CAWRAGAGGDTQYF | TGTGCCTGGAGGGCGGGAGCGGGGGGCGATACGCAGTATTTT
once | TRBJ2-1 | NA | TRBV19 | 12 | CASSIVGGEQFF | TGTGCCAGTAGTATAGTTGGAGGGGAGCAGTTCTTC
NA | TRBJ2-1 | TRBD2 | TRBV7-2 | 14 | CASRTSGSWDEQFF | TGTGCCAGCAGGACTAGCGGGAGTTGGGATGAGCAGTTCTTC
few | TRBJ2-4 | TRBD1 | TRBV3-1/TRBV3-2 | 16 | CASSLETGGAKNIQYF | TGTGCCAGCAGCCTCGAGACAGGGGGAGCCAAAAACATTCAGTACTTC
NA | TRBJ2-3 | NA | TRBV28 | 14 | CASVGAPPTDTQYF | TGTGCCAGCGTAGGAGCTCCCCCCACAGATACGCAGTATTTT
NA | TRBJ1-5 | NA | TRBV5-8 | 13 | CASTPLSDQPQHF | TGTGCCAGCACCCCTCTCTCGGATCAGCCCCAGCATTTT
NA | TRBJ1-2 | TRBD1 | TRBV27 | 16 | CASSTTLRQGSHGYTF | TGTGCCAGCAGTACCACCCTTCGACAGGGGAGTCATGGCTACACCTTC
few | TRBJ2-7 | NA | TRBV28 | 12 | CASRLQGNEQYF | TGTGCCAGCAGACTACAGGGAAACGAGCAGTACTTC
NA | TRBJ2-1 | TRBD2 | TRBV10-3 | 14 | CATGLAGSYNEQFF | TGTGCCACCGGTTTAGCGGGCTCCTACAATGAGCAGTTCTTC
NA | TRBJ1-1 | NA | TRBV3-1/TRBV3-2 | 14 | CASSQGGETTEAFF | TGTGCCAGCAGCCAAGGGGGGGAAACCACTGAAGCTTTCTTT
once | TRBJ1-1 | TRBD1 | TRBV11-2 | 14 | CASSQPGGWSEAFF | TGTGCCAGCAGCCAACCAGGGGGGTGGAGTGAAGCTTTCTTT